A selection of T cell receptor beta chains follows, all from one sample in a study of blood T cell repertoires in COVID-19. Here immunoSEQ multiplex PCR was the method, and the copy in TCRdb shows in-frame clones only, minus some. The sample includes a few hundred thousand clones, around three quarters of them seen just once. The sequencing input was peripheral blood. Receptors were obtained from a woman in her 70s with acute or convalescent COVID-19. Both conserved end residues are part of each CDR3. A D gene is named only where the DNA matches it firmly. Size values are once, few and many counts, or a class for expanded clones, and some rows have none.

once,TRBJ1-2,TRBV12-3/TRBV12-4,12,-,TGTGCCAGCAGGCGTCTTTTAAAAGGCTACACCTTC,CASRRLLKGYTF
-,TRBJ2-3,TRBV21-1,15,-,TGTGCCAGCAGCAGACTAGGACAGGGGGCAGATACGCAGTATTTT,CASSRLGQGADTQYF
-,TRBJ1-4,TRBV5-8,10,-,TGTGCCAGCTCCGATGAAAAACTGTTTTTT,CASSDEKLFF
-,TRBJ2-4,TRBV6-1,19,TRBD1,TGTGCCAGCAGTGAGGACGGACAGGGGGCATGGGGAACCAAAAACATTCAGTACTTC,CASSEDGQGAWGTKNIQYF
-,TRBJ1-5,TRBV2,14,-,TGTGCCAGCAGTGAGCAGGGGAGCAATCAGCCCCAGCATTTT,CASSEQGSNQPQHF
-,TRBJ1-1,TRBV15,12,-,TGTGCCACCAGCAGAGATGGCAGGGAAGCTTTCTTT,CATSRDGREAFF
-,TRBJ2-2,TRBV7-8,14,TRBD1,TGTGCCAGCATCCGGGACAGGGCCACCGGGGAGCTGTTTTTT,CASIRDRATGELFF
-,TRBJ2-3,TRBV7-9,13,-,TGTGCCAGCAGCTCCGAGCGCACAGATACGCAGTATTTT,CASSSERTDTQYF
-,TRBJ2-3,TRBV5-8,12,-,TGTGCCAGCAGCAAGGACAGAGATACGCAGTATTTT,CASSKDRDTQYF
-,TRBJ2-1,TRBV10-3,16,TRBD2,TGTGCCATCAGAGAGTCCCTGCGGGGGATATACAATGAGCAGTTCTTC,CAIRESLRGIYNEQFF
-,TRBJ1-3,TRBV5-1,16,TRBD1,TGCGCCAGCAGCGAGGGACAGGGTAACTCTGGAAACACCATATATTTT,CASSEGQGNSGNTIYF
-,TRBJ1-2,TRBV7-6,15,-,TGTGCCAGCAGCCTCCCGACAGGTTACATTTATGGCTACACCTTC,CASSLPTGYIYGYTF
-,TRBJ2-5,TRBV10-1,15,TRBD1,TGCGCCAGCAGGGCCGACGGACAGGGAGAAGAGACCCAGTACTTC,CASRADGQGEETQYF
-,TRBJ2-3,TRBV5-6,16,TRBD2,TGTGCCAGCAGCTTACCGGGACTAGCGGCCACAGATACGCAGTATTTT,CASSLPGLAATDTQYF
-,TRBJ2-3,TRBV5-8,15,TRBD2,TGTGCCAGCAGCTTAGCGGGGGGGCCGATAGATACGCAGTATTTT,CASSLAGGPIDTQYF
-,TRBJ2-7,TRBV6-2/TRBV6-3,16,-,TGTGCCAGCAGTTATGGGACTTCGACCTTAGTCCACGAGCAGTACTTC,CASSYGTSTLVHEQYF
once,TRBJ2-7,TRBV6-2/TRBV6-3,16,TRBD1,TGTGCCAGCAGTCCGGACAGGACACCAAGCTCCTACGAGCAGTACTTC,CASSPDRTPSSYEQYF
-,TRBJ2-5,TRBV5-1,15,-,TGCGCCAGCAGCTTGGAAGTACAGCCCGAAGAGACCCAGTACTTC,CASSLEVQPEETQYF
-,TRBJ1-3,TRBV30,14,-,TGTGCCTGGAGTGTAACCCGAGCTGGAAACACCATATATTTT,CAWSVTRAGNTIYF
-,TRBJ1-2,TRBV4-2,16,-,TGTGCCAGCAGCCAAGTAGGTAATGGAGGGGTTGCTGGCTACACCTTC,CASSQVGNGGVAGYTF
-,TRBJ1-4,TRBV24-1,13,-,TGTGCCACCAGTGATCCAGGATATGAAAAACTGTTTTTT,CATSDPGYEKLFF
-,TRBJ1-1,TRBV18,13,-,TGTGCCAGCTCACTAGGGGGAAGAACTGAAGCTTTCTTT,CASSLGGRTEAFF
-,TRBJ2-5,TRBV18,14,-,TGTGCCAGCTCACCCTCGGACAGACAAGAGACCCAGTACTTC,CASSPSDRQETQYF
-,TRBJ1-1,TRBV3-1/TRBV3-2,13,TRBD1,TGTGCCAGCAGCCAAGACCAGGGACAGGGAGCTTTCTTT,CASSQDQGQGAFF
-,TRBJ1-4,TRBV10-3,16,TRBD1,TGTGCCATCAGTGAAGGGGCAGGGGGGATGAATGAAAAACTGTTTTTT,CAISEGAGGMNEKLFF
-,TRBJ2-1,TRBV3-1/TRBV3-2,15,-,TGTGCCAGCAGCCAAGGCGGGGTTTCCTACAATGAGCAGTTCTTC,CASSQGGVSYNEQFF